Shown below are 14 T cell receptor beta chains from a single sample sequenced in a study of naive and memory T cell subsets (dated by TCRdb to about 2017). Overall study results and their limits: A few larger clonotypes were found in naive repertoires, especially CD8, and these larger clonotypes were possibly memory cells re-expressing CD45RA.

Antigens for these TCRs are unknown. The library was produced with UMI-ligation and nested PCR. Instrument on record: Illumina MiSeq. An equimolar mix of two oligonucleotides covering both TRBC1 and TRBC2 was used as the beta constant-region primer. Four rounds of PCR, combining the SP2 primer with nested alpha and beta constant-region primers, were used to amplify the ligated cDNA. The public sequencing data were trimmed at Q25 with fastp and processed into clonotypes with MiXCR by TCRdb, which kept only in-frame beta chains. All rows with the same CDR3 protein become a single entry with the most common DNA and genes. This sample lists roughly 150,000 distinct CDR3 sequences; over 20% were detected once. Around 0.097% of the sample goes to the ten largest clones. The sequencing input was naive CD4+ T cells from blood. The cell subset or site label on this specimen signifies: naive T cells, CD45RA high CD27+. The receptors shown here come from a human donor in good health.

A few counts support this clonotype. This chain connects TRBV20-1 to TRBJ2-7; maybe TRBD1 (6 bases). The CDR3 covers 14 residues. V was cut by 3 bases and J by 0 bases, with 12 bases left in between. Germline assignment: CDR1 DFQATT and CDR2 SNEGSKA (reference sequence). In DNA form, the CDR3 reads TGCAGTGCTAGTCCCCGGACAGTCTCCTACGAGCAGTACTTC. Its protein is CSASPRTVSYEQYF.

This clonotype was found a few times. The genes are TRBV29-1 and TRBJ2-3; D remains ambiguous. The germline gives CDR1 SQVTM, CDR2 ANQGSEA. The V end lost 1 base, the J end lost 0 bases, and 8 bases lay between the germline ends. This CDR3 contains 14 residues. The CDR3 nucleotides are TGCAGCGTTGAAGCTGGGATCAGCACAGATACGCAGTATTTT. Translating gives CSVEAGISTDTQYF.

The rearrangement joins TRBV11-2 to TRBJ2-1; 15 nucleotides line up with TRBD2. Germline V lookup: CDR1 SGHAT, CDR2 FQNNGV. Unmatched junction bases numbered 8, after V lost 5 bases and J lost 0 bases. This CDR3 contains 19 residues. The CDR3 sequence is CASSPAGLAGGFSYNEQFF. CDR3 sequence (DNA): TGTGCCAGCAGCCCAGCGGGACTAGCGGGGGGTTTCTCCTACAATGAGCAGTTCTTC.

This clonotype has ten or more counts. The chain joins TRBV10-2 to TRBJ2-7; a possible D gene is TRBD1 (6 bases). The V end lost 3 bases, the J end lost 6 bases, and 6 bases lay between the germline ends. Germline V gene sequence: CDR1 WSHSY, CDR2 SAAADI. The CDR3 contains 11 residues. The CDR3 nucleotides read TGCGCCAGCAGTGACAGGGGCGAGCAGTACTTC. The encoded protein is CASSDRGEQYF.

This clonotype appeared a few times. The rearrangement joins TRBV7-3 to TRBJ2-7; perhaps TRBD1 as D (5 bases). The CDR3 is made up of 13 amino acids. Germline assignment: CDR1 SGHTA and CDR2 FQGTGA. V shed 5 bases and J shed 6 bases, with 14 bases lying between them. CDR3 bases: TGTGCCAGCAGCGCACAGGCCCTAGGCGAGCAGTACTTC. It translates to CASSAQALGEQYF.

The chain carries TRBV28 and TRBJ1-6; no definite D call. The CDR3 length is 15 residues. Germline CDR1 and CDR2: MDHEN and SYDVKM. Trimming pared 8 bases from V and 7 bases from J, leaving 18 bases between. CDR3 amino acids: CASSGHDGKNSPLHF. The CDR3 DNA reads TGTGCCAGCTCTGGGCACGACGGTAAAAATTCACCCCTCCACTTT.

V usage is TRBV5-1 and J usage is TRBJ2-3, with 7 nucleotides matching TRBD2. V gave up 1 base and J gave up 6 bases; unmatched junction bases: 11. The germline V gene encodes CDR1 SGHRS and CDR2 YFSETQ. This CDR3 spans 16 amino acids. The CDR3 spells CASSLIPAGLQDTQYF. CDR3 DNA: TGCGCCAGCAGCTTGATTCCAGCGGGGCTGCAGGATACGCAGTATTTT.

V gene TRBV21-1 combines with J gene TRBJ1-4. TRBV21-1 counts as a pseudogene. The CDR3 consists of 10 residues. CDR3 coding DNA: TGTGCCAGCCGGAATGAAAAACTGTTTTTT. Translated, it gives CASRNEKLFF.

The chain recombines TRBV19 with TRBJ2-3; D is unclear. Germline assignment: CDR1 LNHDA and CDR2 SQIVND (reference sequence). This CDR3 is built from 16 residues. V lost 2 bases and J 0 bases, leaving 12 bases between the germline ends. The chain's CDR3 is CASSITPQPSTDTQYF. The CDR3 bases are TGTGCCAGTAGTATAACCCCCCAGCCTAGCACAGATACGCAGTATTTT. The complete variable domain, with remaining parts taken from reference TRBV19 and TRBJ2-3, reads DGGITQSPKYLFRKEGQNVTLSCEQNLNHDAMYWYRQDPGQGLRLIYYSQIVNDFQKGDIAEGYSVSREKKESFPLTVTSAQKNPTAFYLCASSITPQPSTDTQYFGPGTRLTVL.

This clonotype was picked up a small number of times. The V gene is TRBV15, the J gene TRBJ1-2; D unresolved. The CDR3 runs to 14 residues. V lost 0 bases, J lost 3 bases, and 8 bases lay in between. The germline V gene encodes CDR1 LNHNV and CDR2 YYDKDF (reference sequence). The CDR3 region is CATSRDLVYYGYTF. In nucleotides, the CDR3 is TGTGCCACCAGCAGAGATTTGGTATACTATGGCTACACCTTC.

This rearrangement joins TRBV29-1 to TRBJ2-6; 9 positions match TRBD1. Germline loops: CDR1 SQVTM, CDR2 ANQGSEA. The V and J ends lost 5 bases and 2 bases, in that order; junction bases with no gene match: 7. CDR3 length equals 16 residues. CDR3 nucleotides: TGCAGCGTTAAACAGGGGGCAGAGACTGGGGCCAACGTCCTGACTTTC. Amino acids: CSVKQGAETGANVLTF.

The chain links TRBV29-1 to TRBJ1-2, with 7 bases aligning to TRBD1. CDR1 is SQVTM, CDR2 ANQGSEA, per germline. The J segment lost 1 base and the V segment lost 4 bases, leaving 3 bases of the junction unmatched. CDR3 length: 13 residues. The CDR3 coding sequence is TGCAGCGTTGTAGGGGGCCTTAACTATGGCTACACCTTC. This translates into CSVVGGLNYGYTF.

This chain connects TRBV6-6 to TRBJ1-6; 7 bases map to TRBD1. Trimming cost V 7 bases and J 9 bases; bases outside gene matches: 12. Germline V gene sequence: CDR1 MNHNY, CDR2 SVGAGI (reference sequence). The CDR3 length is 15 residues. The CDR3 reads CASTFDNRGTSPLHF. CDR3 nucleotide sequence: TGTGCCAGCACTTTTGATAACAGGGGTACTTCACCCCTCCACTTT.

CDR3 residues: CSAEPGIGDTQYF. Here the CDR3 DNA reads TGCAGCGCCGAACCAGGGATTGGTGATACGCAGTATTTT. The J gene is TRBJ2-3, the V gene TRBV29-1, with TRBD1 as a possible D gene (5 bases). The CDR3 is made up of 13 amino acids. Between the trimmed V and J ends, which lost 7 bases and 6 bases, there was a span of 17 bases. The germline CDR1 and CDR2 sequences are SQVTM and ANQGSEA.